A selection of T cell receptor beta chains follows, all from one sample in a study of CDR3 diversity in severe acne. TCRdb redid the calling of the PCR reads with MiXCR, one entry per CDR3 protein. The top ten clones hold roughly an eighth of a sample with approximately 80,000 distinct CDR3 sequences, roughly 51% of them seen once. Source material: blood. The receptors stem from a male donor in good health, without acne. The CDR3 runs from the conserved cysteine through the conserved F or W. The order of the fields is clone size, J gene, V gene, D gene, CDR3 protein, CDR3 DNA. A D gene is named only where the DNA matches it firmly. Size is omitted from some rows. Given values are once, few, many or a class for expanded clones.

>NA|TRBJ2-7|TRBV5-4|NA
CASSFYICSASHRYEQYF
NA
>NA|TRBJ1-4|TRBV2|NA
CASSQTNEKLFF
TGTGCCAGCAGTCAAACTAATGAAAAACTGTTTTTT
>NA|TRBJ1-5|TRBV2|TRBD1
CASSEEGASNQPQHF
TGTGCCAGCAGTGAAGAGGGGGCAAGCAATCAGCCCCAGCATTTT
>NA|TRBJ2-1|TRBV10-2|TRBD2
CASSESTVLAGGQNEQFF
TGCGCCAGCAGTGAGTCAACGGTCCTAGCGGGGGGGCAAAATGAGCAGTTCTTC
>few|TRBJ2-2|TRBV18|NA
CASSPMATGELFF
TGTGCCAGCTCACCAATGGCCACCGGGGAGCTGTTTTTT
>many|TRBJ2-7|TRBV4-1|TRBD2
CASSRLGGDRADEQYF
TGCGCCAGCAGCCGCCTGGGGGGGGATAGAGCCGACGAGCAGTACTTC
>NA|TRBJ2-7|TRBV19|NA
CASSTSGGGEVQYF
TGTGCCAGTAGTACCTCCGGGGGCGGTGAAGTGCAGTACTTC
>once|TRBJ1-3|TRBV20-1|TRBD1
CSARDTGAGNTIYF
TGCAGTGCTAGAGATACAGGGGCTGGAAACACCATATATTTT
>NA|TRBJ1-4|TRBV2|TRBD1
CASRDRQGNEKLFF
TGTGCCAGCAGAGACCGACAGGGCAATGAAAAACTGTTTTTT
>NA|TRBJ2-7|TRBV15|NA
CATSRDRASYEQYF
TGTGCCACCAGCAGAGATCGGGCGTCCTACGAGCAGTACTTT
>once|TRBJ1-4|TRBV7-8|NA
CASSLLQGGTNEKLFF
TGTGCCAGCAGCTTACTCCAGGGAGGGACTAATGAAAAACTGTTTTTT
>NA|TRBJ2-3|TRBV6-4|TRBD2
CASSGGGATDTQYF
TGTGCCAGCAGTGGCGGGGGGGCCACGGATACGCAGTATTTT
>many|TRBJ2-2|TRBV5-1|TRBD2
CASTPLAGGTGELFF
TGCGCCAGCACCCCACTAGCGGGGGGTACCGGGGAGCTGTTTTTT
>NA|TRBJ2-1|TRBV5-4|NA
CASSLPRAYNEQFF
TGTGCCAGCAGCTTACCCAGGGCCTACAATGAGCAGTTCTTC
>few|TRBJ2-2|TRBV7-9|TRBD2
CASSSIAGGPGGELFF
TGTGCCAGCAGCTCCATAGCGGGAGGGCCTGGCGGGGAGCTGTTTTTT
>many|TRBJ1-1|TRBV28|NA
CASSLGRLNTEAFF
TGTGCCAGCAGTTTAGGACGGCTGAACACTGAAGCTTTCTTT
>many|TRBJ2-2|TRBV5-8|TRBD1
CASSQGTGHTGELFF
TGTGCCAGCAGCCAAGGGACAGGGCACACCGGGGAGCTGTTTTTT
>NA|TRBJ2-7|TRBV12-5|TRBD2
CATGVSSGRRGEQYF
TGTGCTACCGGGGTTTCTAGCGGGAGAAGGGGTGAGCAGTACTTC
>NA|TRBJ2-5|TRBV11-3|NA
CASSSVPPPGEAQYF
TGTGCCAGCAGCTCGGTCCCCCCTCCTGGAGAGGCCCAGTACTTC
>NA|TRBJ2-5|TRBV12-3/TRBV12-4|TRBD2
CASGLAGETQYF
TGTGCCAGCGGACTAGCGGGGGAGACCCAGTACTTC
>many|TRBJ2-6|TRBV19|NA
CASRSSGSGANVLTF
TGTGCCAGCAGGAGTTCGGGGTCTGGGGCCAACGTCCTGACTTTC
>many|TRBJ2-1|TRBV2|TRBD1
CASYRQGKFF
TGTGCCAGCTACAGACAGGGAAAGTTCTTC
>many|TRBJ2-1|TRBV6-5|NA
CASSYKGRSYNEQFF
TGTGCCAGCAGTTACAAGGGGCGATCTTACAATGAGCAGTTCTTC
>NA|TRBJ1-1|TRBV5-1|NA
CASSFGWNTEAFF
TGCGCCAGCAGCTTCGGATGGAACACTGAAGCTTTCTTT
>NA|TRBJ2-7|TRBV11-2|NA
CASSLEVGKSTDNGIYEQYF
TGTGCCAGCAGCTTAGAGGTGGGGAAGTCCACCGATAACGGGATCTACGAGCAGTACTTC
>many|TRBJ2-1|TRBV11-2|TRBD2
CASSALTSGRRDEQFF
TGTGCCAGCAGCGCACTGACTAGCGGGAGGAGGGATGAGCAGTTCTTC
>NA|TRBJ1-6|TRBV20-1|NA
CSAIGRPIPLPLHF
TGCAGTGCTATCGGTAGGCCCATACCACTACCCCTCCACTTT
>NA|TRBJ2-1|TRBV11-3|TRBD2
CASSPGVAGGAGEQFF
TGTGCCAGCAGCCCCGGAGTAGCGGGGGGGGCGGGTGAGCAGTTCTTC
>NA|TRBJ1-5|TRBV6-4|TRBD1
CASSERDRDGQPQHF
TGTGCCAGCAGTGAAAGAGACAGGGACGGTCAGCCCCAGCATTTT
>NA|TRBJ2-5|TRBV29-1|TRBD1
CSAPRQGIGETQYF
TGCAGCGCCCCACGACAGGGTATAGGGGAGACCCAGTACTTC
>many|TRBJ1-1|TRBV19|NA
CASGPGNTEAFF
TGTGCCAGCGGGCCCGGGAACACTGAAGCTTTCTTT
>NA|TRBJ2-6|TRBV9|NA
CASGGMISGANVLTF
TGTGCCAGCGGGGGTATGATATCTGGGGCCAACGTCCTGACTTTC
>medium-sized|TRBJ2-5|TRBV20-1|NA
CSARDALSVGETQYF
TGCAGTGCTAGAGATGCCTTGTCGGTGGGTGAGACCCAGTACTTC
>many|TRBJ2-5|TRBV12-3/TRBV12-4|NA
CASRQGLIKETQYF
TGTGCCAGCAGGCAGGGACTGATAAAAGAGACCCAGTACTTC
>NA|TRBJ1-5|TRBV4-1|TRBD1
CASSQVTGEHQPQHF
TGCGCCAGCAGCCAAGTTACAGGGGAGCATCAGCCCCAGCATTTT
>many|TRBJ1-2|TRBV28|NA
CAIQGLLYGYTF
TGTGCCATCCAGGGCCTCCTCTATGGCTACACCTTC
>few|TRBJ2-6|TRBV29-1|TRBD1
CSVSGQGVSGANVLTF
TGCAGCGTCTCGGGACAGGGAGTCTCTGGGGCCAACGTCCTGACTTTC
>many|TRBJ2-7|TRBV7-8|TRBD2
CASSLGPGLAGSYEQYF
TGTGCCAGCAGCTTGGGTCCGGGACTAGCGGGATCCTACGAGCAGTACTTC
>NA|TRBJ2-6|TRBV10-3|TRBD2
CASRAGGSGANVLTF
TGTGCCAGCAGGGCGGGAGGGTCTGGGGCCAACGTCCTGACTTTC
>medium-sized|TRBJ2-5|TRBV24-1|NA
CATGTPYQETQYF
TGTGCCACCGGGACACCGTACCAAGAGACCCAGTACTTC
>NA|TRBJ2-2|TRBV12-3/TRBV12-4|TRBD1
CASSFGSGGIGELFF
TGTGCCAGCAGTTTTGGGTCAGGGGGCATCGGGGAGCTGTTTTTT
>few|TRBJ1-2|TRBV20-1|NA
CSAKQGLGYTF
TGCAGTGCTAAACAGGGCTTAGGCTACACCTTC
>NA|TRBJ1-1|TRBV14|NA
CASSQESGYQWFTEAFF
TGTGCCAGCAGCCAAGAATCAGGGTATCAGTGGTTCACTGAAGCTTTCTTT
>once|TRBJ1-5|TRBV6-5|NA
CASRSMTGQPQHF
TGTGCCAGCAGATCAATGACGGGGCAGCCCCAGCATTTT
>once|TRBJ2-7|TRBV19|TRBD2
CASSGLAVFYEQYF
TGTGCCAGTAGCGGGCTAGCGGTTTTCTACGAGCAGTACTTC
>many|TRBJ2-7|TRBV7-9|TRBD1
CASSRAPGQSYEQYF
TGTGCCAGCAGCCGCGCACCGGGACAGTCCTACGAGCAGTACTTC
>NA|TRBJ1-2|TRBV30|NA
CAWSRNSRYGYTF
TGTGCCTGGAGTAGAAACAGCCGCTATGGCTACACCTTC
>many|TRBJ2-7|TRBV25-1|NA
CASSDSPDLNSYEQYF
TGTGCCAGCAGTGATTCCCCGGACCTCAACTCCTACGAGCAGTACTTC
>NA|TRBJ2-5|TRBV7-2|TRBD2
CASSLVAGGKETQYF
TGTGCCAGCAGCTTAGTAGCGGGGGGCAAAGAGACCCAGTACTTC
>NA|TRBJ2-5|TRBV7-9|TRBD2
CASSPSGNLGETQYF
TGTGCCAGCAGCCCTAGCGGGAACCTTGGGGAGACCCAGTACTTC
>NA|TRBJ2-5|TRBV12-3/TRBV12-4|NA
CASSLRALNQETQYF
TGTGCCAGCAGTTTAAGGGCACTGAACCAAGAGACCCAGTACTTC
>once|TRBJ2-1|TRBV5-1|TRBD2
CASSPTSGGREQFF
TGCGCCAGCAGCCCGACTAGCGGGGGGAGGGAGCAGTTCTTC